This T cell receptor (beta chain) was sequenced for a study of long-term antiretroviral therapy in people with HIV. The germline gives CDR1 SGHVS, CDR2 FNYEAQ. The germline V and J ends were trimmed by 1 base and 7 bases, with 8 bases remaining between them. CDR3 size: 13 residues. Survey-level immunoSEQ v3.0 assays were run. Assay: immunoSEQ multiplex PCR; the TCRdb copy retains only in-frame clones and omits some. The data hold 20,000 to 25,000 clones, with around 80% observed a single time. This receptor was obtained from a woman aged 40 to 50 with HIV. Sequenced material: unsorted PBMCs, taken 0.5 years after starting antiretroviral therapy. The chain is built from TRBV7-6 and TRBJ1-5; no firm D call. The chain's CDR3 is CASSLGVKQPQHF. The CDR3 coding sequence is TGTGCCAGCAGCTTAGGGGTGAAGCAGCCCCAGCATTTT.